The 22 T cell receptor beta chains given below trace back to one sample, sequenced in a study of cytomegalovirus exposure and HLA in healthy donors. The PCR employed 60 Vbeta primers together with 13 Jbeta primers. Libraries were prepared by immunoSEQ multiplex PCR; TCRdb keeps only in-frame clonotypes and omits some of them. The sample includes 150,000 to 250,000 clones, less than 80% of them seen just once. The sample comprised PBMCs. The receptors derive from a woman in her 30s in good health and CMV-seropositive.

Regarding this clone: Distinct nucleotide sequences in the sample also encode this CDR3. In nucleotides, the CDR3 is TGTGCCAGCAGGCCCGGGACTAGCGGTCAAGAGACCCAGTACTTC. Protein: CASRPGTSGQETQYF. The chain uses TRBV5-4 and TRBJ2-5, with 11 bases identical to TRBD2. This CDR3 spans 15 amino acids. The junction had 5 bases not matched to a gene; V was cut back by 5 bases and J by 2 bases. The germline V gene encodes CDR1 SGHNT and CDR2 YYREEE (reference sequence).

The V call is TRBV5-1, the J call TRBJ2-7, with 9 nucleotides matching TRBD1. The CDR3 consists of 15 residues. V lost 3 bases and J lost 6; bases outside the gene matches: 10. Germline CDR1 SGHRS, CDR2 YFSETQ. CDR3 in amino acids: CASSWEGQGGGEQYF. DNA of the CDR3: TGCGCCAGCAGCTGGGAGGGACAGGGAGGTGGCGAGCAGTACTTC.

The V call is TRBV30, the J call TRBJ1-2, with 8 bases lining up with TRBD1. Germline loops: CDR1 GTSNPN, CDR2 SVGIG (reference sequence). This CDR3 has 15 residues. Trimming at V came to 4 bases and at J to 6 bases, leaving 13 bases not matched to a gene. CDR3 sequence (DNA): TGTGCCTGGACCAGGACAGGGAGAATAGGTGATGGCTACACCTTC. Its protein product is CAWTRTGRIGDGYTF.

This clone was seen a handful of times. This chain links TRBV2 with TRBJ2-7, with D hard to call. In germline, CDR1 is SNHLY, CDR2 FYNNEI. This CDR3 comprises 14 residues. Trimming left V 5 bases short and J 2 bases short, with 13 bases between. The CDR3 loop is CASSTTESPYEQYF. The CDR3 DNA follows: TGTGCCAGCAGTACCACAGAAAGTCCCTACGAGCAGTACTTC. Using reference TRBV2 and TRBJ2-7 for the parts outside the CDR3, the full variable domain is EPEVTQTPSHQVTQMGQEVILRCVPISNHLYFYWYRQILGQKVEFLVSFYNNEISEKSEIFDDQFSVERPDGSNFTLKIRSTKLEDSAMYFCASSTTESPYEQYFGPGTRLTVT.

This clone was observed a few times. The chain joins TRBV9 to TRBJ1-1; D unresolved. Germline CDR1 reads SGDLS; CDR2 reads YYNGEE. The CDR3 loop spans 16 amino acids. V dropped 4 bases and J dropped 0 bases, with 16 bases sitting between them. The CDR3 DNA sequence: TGTGCCAGCAGCCCCGACGGGGTAGGATTGAACACTGAAGCTTTCTTT. The encoded protein is CASSPDGVGLNTEAFF.

This rearrangement joins TRBV25-1 to TRBJ2-1; D possibly corresponds to TRBD1 (5 bases). CDR1 is MGHDK and CDR2 is SYGVNS in the germline V gene. The CDR3 loop spans 15 amino acids. Deletions cut 4 bases from V and 0 bases from J, with 10 bases between. The CDR3 sequence is CASSVDSSSYNEQFF. CDR3 nucleotide sequence: TGTGCCAGCAGTGTCGACAGTAGCTCCTACAATGAGCAGTTCTTC.

The V gene is TRBV2, the J gene TRBJ1-4; maybe TRBD1 (6 bases). This CDR3 is built from 13 residues. Germline V gene data show CDR1 as SNHLY and CDR2 as FYNNEI. V shed 5 bases and J shed 8 bases, with 12 bases lying between them. The CDR3 loop is CASSWTEGEKLFF. CDR3 sequence (DNA): TGTGCCAGCAGTTGGACAGAGGGAGAAAAACTGTTTTTT.

The CDR3, as DNA: TGCACCCTCGTCCCCCCCCCTCAGGGCTTTGAGCAGTACTTC. It encodes CTLVPPPQGFEQYF. The chain recombines TRBV29-1 with TRBJ2-7; TRBD1 might be the D (5 bases). The CDR3 totals 14 residues. CDR1 and CDR2 (germline): SQVTM, ANQGSEA.

CDR3: CASSRTSWADTQYF. In nucleotides, the CDR3 is TGTGCCAGCAGTCGGACTAGCTGGGCCGATACGCAGTATTTT. The chain employs TRBV6-6 and TRBJ2-3; 8 positions agree with TRBD2. The J segment lost 6 bases and the V segment lost 5 bases, leaving 7 bases of the junction unmatched. CDR1 is MNHNY and CDR2 is SVGAGI in the germline V gene (reference sequence). The CDR3 length is 14 residues.

In its sample, this clone was seen a few times. This chain uses TRBV5-1 with TRBJ2-7, with 8 bases fitting TRBD1. The CDR3 consists of 15 residues. Germline V gene sequence: CDR1 SGHRS, CDR2 YFSETQ. V was clipped by 3 bases and J by 5 bases; unmatched bases: 10. The CDR3 sequence is CASSSQLGQGDEQYF. As DNA, the CDR3 is TGCGCCAGCAGCTCACAACTAGGACAGGGTGACGAGCAGTACTTC.

V usage is TRBV14 and J usage is TRBJ2-3; D is perhaps TRBD2 (7 bases). CDR1 is SGHDN, CDR2 FVKESK, per germline. V dropped 2 bases and J dropped 4 bases, with 13 bases sitting between them. The length of the CDR3 is 15 residues. The CDR3 nucleotides read TGTGCCAGCAGCCAAACGGGGGGCTCCGCAGATACGCAGTATTTT. It is translated as CASSQTGGSADTQYF.

The chain employs TRBV30 and TRBJ1-2, with 9 bases fitting TRBD1. The CDR3 is 16 amino acids. V lost 0 bases and J lost 4; bases outside the gene matches: 9. Germline V gene sequence: CDR1 GTSNPN, CDR2 SVGIG (reference sequence). The CDR3 DNA sequence: TGTGCCTGGAGTGTACCGAGGACAGGGGTGGCCTATGGCTACACCTTC. Translation: CAWSVPRTGVAYGYTF. Full variable domain (outside the CDR3, taken from reference TRBV30 and TRBJ1-2): SQTIHQWPATLVQPVGSPLSLECTVEGTSNPNLYWYRQAAGRGLQLLFYSVGIGQISSEVPQNLSASRPQDRQFILSSKKLLLSDSGFYLCAWSVPRTGVAYGYTFGSGTRLTVV.

V gene TRBV5-4 combines with J gene TRBJ2-3, with 8 bases matching TRBD1. In germline, CDR1 is SGHNT, CDR2 YYREEE (reference sequence). This CDR3 region has 15 residues. With 0 bases clipped from V and 6 bases from J, the junction kept 6 bases outside the gene matches. The CDR3 bases are TGTGCCAGCAGCTTGGGATGGCAGGGGGCCGATACGCAGTATTTT. Translation gives CASSLGWQGADTQYF.

The chain has TRBV4-2 and TRBJ2-3; possible D gene TRBD1, 6 bases. CDR3 length: 16 residues. V was shortened by 1 base and J by 1 base, with 12 bases between the two germline ends. CDR1 is LGHNA and CDR2 is YNFKEQ in the germline V gene. CDR3 residues: CASSQGGPGGTDTQYF. In nucleotides, the CDR3 is TGTGCCAGCAGCCAAGGAGGGCCAGGGGGCACAGATACGCAGTATTTT.

The chain employs TRBV2 and TRBJ2-7; tentative D call: TRBD1 (5 bases). Germline-derived CDR1 and CDR2 are SNHLY and FYNNEI. The V gene lost 3 bases and the J gene lost 3 bases, with 15 bases spanning the gap. The length of the CDR3 is 15 residues. The CDR3 DNA sequence: TGTGCCAGCAGTGACACAGGTAATTGGGACTACGAGCAGTACTTC. Translation gives CASSDTGNWDYEQYF.

The chain combines TRBV7-9 with TRBJ1-2; D perhaps matches TRBD1 (6 bases). The CDR3 covers 15 residues. V lost 2 bases and J 7 bases, leaving 17 bases between the germline ends. Germline CDR1 SEHNR, CDR2 FQNEAQ (reference sequence). CDR3 nucleotide sequence: TGTGCCAGCAGCTTAAATCGGATCGGGGGGGCTGGCTACACCTTC. This translates into CASSLNRIGGAGYTF. The full variable domain, in which reference TRBV7-9 and TRBJ1-2 provide the parts outside the CDR3, is DTGVSQNPRHKITKRGQNVTFRCDPISEHNRLYWYRQTLGQGPEFLTYFQNEAQLEKSRLLSDRFSAERPKGSFSTLEIQRTEQGDSAMYLCASSLNRIGGAGYTFGSGTRLTVV.

This rearrangement joins TRBV7-2 to TRBJ2-5; the match to TRBD2 covers 9 bases. The CDR3 runs to 15 residues. V shed 0 bases, J shed 4 bases, and the junction held 3 bases outside the gene matches. Looked up from germline, CDR1 is SGHTA and CDR2 is FQGNSA. The CDR3 sequence is CASSLALAGGETQYF. The CDR3 DNA reads TGTGCCAGCAGCTTAGCACTAGCGGGCGGAGAGACCCAGTACTTC.

V and J are TRBV4-2 and TRBJ2-5, with TRBD2 matching over 9 bases. With 1 base clipped from V and 3 bases from J, the junction kept 12 bases outside the gene matches. The CDR3 spans 18 residues. Germline V lookup: CDR1 LGHNA, CDR2 YNFKEQ. The CDR3 DNA sequence: TGTGCCAGCAGCCAAGTGCGGGGGGGGATTTGGTTCGAAGAGACCCAGTACTTC. Protein: CASSQVRGGIWFEETQYF.

The CDR3 spells CASSFWQEGGYTF. The CDR3 DNA reads as TGTGCCAGCAGCTTCTGGCAAGAGGGTGGCTACACCTTC. This chain joins TRBV7-2 and TRBJ1-2; D ambiguous. The germline V gene encodes CDR1 SGHTA and CDR2 FQGNSA. V shed 3 bases and J shed 7 bases, with 12 bases lying between them. The CDR3 contains 13 residues.

The CDR3 is CASSETGTAGYTF. The CDR3 DNA reads as TGTGCCAGCAGCGAGACAGGAACGGCTGGCTACACCTTC. This rearrangement joins TRBV2 to TRBJ1-2; tentative D call: TRBD1 (6 bases). The V gene's germline CDR1 is SNHLY and CDR2 FYNNEI. The germline V and J ends were trimmed by 6 bases and 7 bases, with 15 bases remaining between them. This CDR3 is 13 amino acids long.

This chain uses TRBV7-8 with TRBJ2-5, with 10 bases aligning to TRBD1. CDR3 length equals 19 residues. From germline, CDR1 is SGHVS and CDR2 FQNEAQ. V was clipped by 1 base and J by 0 bases; unmatched bases: 11. The CDR3 sequence is CASSLGQGALRGYQETQYF. The CDR3 nucleotides are TGTGCCAGCAGCTTAGGACAGGGGGCTTTGCGGGGGTACCAAGAGACCCAGTACTTC.

The V and J genes are TRBV27 and TRBJ1-6; D unclear. The CDR3 spans 13 residues. Trimming stripped 8 bases from V and 9 bases from J, with 14 bases between. The V gene's germline CDR1 is MNHEY and CDR2 SMNVEV (reference sequence). The CDR3 region has the DNA TGTGCCAGCGGAAGGCGGGAAGGTTCACCCCTCCACTTT. This gives the protein CASGRREGSPLHF.